The clone carrying this T cell receptor (beta chain) was seen a few times. Using immunoSEQ multiplex PCR, the repertoire was profiled, and TCRdb retains in-frame clones only, with some absent. This table has 55,000 to 70,000 clones, 81% appearing once. Sorting used thawed, overnight-rested PBMC stained with anti-CD3, a viability dye and GMM-loaded CD1B tetramer. CD1B tetramers were loaded with Rhodococcus equi-derived C32 glucose monomycolate. CD14-expressing monocytes were removed from PBMC before cryopreservation and sorting. The sample belongs to a study of T cells in tuberculosis. The CDR3 totals 19 residues. The V gene lost 0 bases and the J gene lost 0 bases, with 20 bases spanning the gap.

The receptor was isolated from an adult woman with latent tuberculosis. The V and J genes are TRBV23-1 and TRBJ2-5; a possible D gene is TRBD2 (5 bases). TRBV23-1 is reported as an ORF; its role is uncertain. The sequencing sample was made of CD1b-GMM tetramer-negative cells sorted from PBMCs. CDR3 sequence (DNA): TGCGCCAGCAGTCAATCGCGTGGGAGCTTTTTATTGTACCAAGAGACCCAGTACTTC. Translated: CASSQSRGSFLLYQETQYF.